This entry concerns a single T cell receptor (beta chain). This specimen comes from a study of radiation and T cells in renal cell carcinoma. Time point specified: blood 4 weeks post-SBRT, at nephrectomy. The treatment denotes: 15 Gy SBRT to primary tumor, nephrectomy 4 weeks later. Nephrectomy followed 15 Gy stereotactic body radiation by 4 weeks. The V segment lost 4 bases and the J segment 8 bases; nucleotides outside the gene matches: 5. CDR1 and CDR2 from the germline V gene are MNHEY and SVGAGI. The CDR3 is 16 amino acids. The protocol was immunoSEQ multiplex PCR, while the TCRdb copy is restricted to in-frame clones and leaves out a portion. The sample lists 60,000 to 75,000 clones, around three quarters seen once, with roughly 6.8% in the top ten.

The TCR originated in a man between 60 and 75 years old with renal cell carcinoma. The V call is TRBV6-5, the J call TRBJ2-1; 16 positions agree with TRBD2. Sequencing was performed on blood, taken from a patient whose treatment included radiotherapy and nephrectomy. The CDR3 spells CASSFGTSGRAHEQFF. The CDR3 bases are TGTGCCAGCAGTTTCGGGACTAGCGGGAGGGCCCATGAGCAGTTCTTC.